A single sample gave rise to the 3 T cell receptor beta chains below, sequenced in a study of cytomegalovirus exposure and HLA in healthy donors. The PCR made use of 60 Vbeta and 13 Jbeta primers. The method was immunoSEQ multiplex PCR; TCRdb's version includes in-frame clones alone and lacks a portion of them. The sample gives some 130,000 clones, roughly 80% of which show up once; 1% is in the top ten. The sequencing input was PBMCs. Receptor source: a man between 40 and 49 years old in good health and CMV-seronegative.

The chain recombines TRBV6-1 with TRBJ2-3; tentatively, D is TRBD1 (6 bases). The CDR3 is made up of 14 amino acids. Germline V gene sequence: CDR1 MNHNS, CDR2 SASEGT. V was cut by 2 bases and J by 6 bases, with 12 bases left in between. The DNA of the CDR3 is TGTGCCAGCAGTGAATGGGGGCGGTCGGATACGCAGTATTTT. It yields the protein CASSEWGRSDTQYF.

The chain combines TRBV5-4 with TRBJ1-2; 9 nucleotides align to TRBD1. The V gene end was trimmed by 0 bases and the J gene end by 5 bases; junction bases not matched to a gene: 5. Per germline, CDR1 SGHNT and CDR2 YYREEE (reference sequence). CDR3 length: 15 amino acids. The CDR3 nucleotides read TGTGCCAGCAGCTTGGGGGACAGGGTAGGGTATGGCTACACCTTC. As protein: CASSLGDRVGYGYTF.

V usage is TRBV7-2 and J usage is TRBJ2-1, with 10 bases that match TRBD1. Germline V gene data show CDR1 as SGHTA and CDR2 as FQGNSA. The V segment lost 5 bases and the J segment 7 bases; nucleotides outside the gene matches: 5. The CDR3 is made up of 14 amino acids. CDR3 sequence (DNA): TGTGCCAGCAGCCCCGACAGGGGGCGGAATGAGCAGTTCTTC. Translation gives CASSPDRGRNEQFF. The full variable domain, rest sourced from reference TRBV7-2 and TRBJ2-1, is GAGVSQSPSNKVTEKGKDVELRCDPISGHTALYWYRQSLGQGLEFLIYFQGNSAPDKSGLPSDRFSAERTGGSVSTLTIQRTQQEDSAVYLCASSPDRGRNEQFFGPGTRLTVL.